Shown below are 20 T cell receptor beta chains from a single sample sequenced in a study of shared clonotypes between healthy human individuals. The method was immunoSEQ multiplex PCR; TCRdb's version includes in-frame clones alone and lacks a portion of them. The profile covers some 2.1 million clones, with 90% to 95% appearing a single time and 0.1% to 0.15% taken by the ten largest. Specimen: naive CD4+ T cells sorted from blood. Described subset: CD45RA+ positively selected. These receptors were taken from a man younger than 35 in good health.

This sequence joins TRBV5-6 and TRBJ2-7; TRBD1 might be the D (6 bases). The CDR3 has 15 residues. The V end was cut by 0 bases, the J end by 2 bases, with 12 bases between. Germline V gene data show CDR1 as SGHDT and CDR2 as YYEEEE. The CDR3 bases are TGTGCCAGCAGCTTGGGACAGGTTAACGCCTACGAGCAGTACTTC. Its translation: CASSLGQVNAYEQYF.

The rearrangement links TRBV7-2 to TRBJ1-5, with 7 bases aligning to TRBD1. Trimming at V came to 3 bases and at J to 4 bases, leaving 9 bases not matched to a gene. The V gene's germline CDR1 is SGHTA and CDR2 FQGNSA. CDR3 length equals 16 residues. The CDR3 here is CASSFGTASSNQPQHF. The CDR3 DNA reads TGTGCCAGCAGCTTTGGGACAGCAAGCTCGAATCAGCCCCAGCATTTT.

CDR3 in amino acids: CASSERGRVSPLHF. The DNA for the CDR3 is TGTGCCAGCAGTGAAAGGGGTAGGGTTTCACCCCTCCACTTT. The V gene is TRBV6-1, the J gene TRBJ1-6; D possibly corresponds to TRBD1 (5 bases). The CDR3 has 14 amino acids. Germline V gene data show CDR1 as MNHNS and CDR2 as SASEGT. Between the trimmed V and J ends, which lost 2 bases and 9 bases, there was a span of 11 bases.

The V and J genes are TRBV28 and TRBJ2-6; perhaps TRBD2 as D (6 bases). Germline CDR1 MDHEN, CDR2 SYDVKM. This CDR3 contains 20 residues. V gave up 1 base and J gave up 0 bases, with 19 bases separating them. CDR3 in DNA: TGTGCCAGCAGTTTATTTTTCCGCGGGGATCTGAGCTCTGGGGCCAACGTCCTGACTTTC. Translating gives CASSLFFRGDLSSGANVLTF.

The chain couples TRBV6-5 to TRBJ2-1; 11 bases fit TRBD1. The junction had 9 bases not matched to a gene; V was cut back by 6 bases and J by 14 bases. CDR1 and CDR2 from the germline V gene are MNHEY and SVGAGI. The CDR3 is 13 amino acids. CDR3 DNA: TGTGCCAGCAGGCACCGGGACAGGGGGTGGGAGTTCTTC. This translates into CASRHRDRGWEFF.

The chain has TRBV2 and TRBJ2-7, with D possibly called TRBD1 or TRBD2 (5 bases each). The V gene's germline CDR1 is SNHLY and CDR2 FYNNEI. The CDR3 contains 16 residues. The germline V and J ends were trimmed by 6 bases and 3 bases, with 21 bases remaining between them. The CDR3 is CASRGRGAASSYEQYF. CDR3 in DNA: TGTGCCAGCAGGGGGAGAGGGGCCGCCTCTAGCTACGAGCAGTACTTC.

Concerning this clone: Other nucleotide sequences in the sample specify the same CDR3. The chain links TRBV5-4 to TRBJ1-6; D unresolved. V was trimmed by 4 bases and J by 7 bases, leaving 6 bases between them. The CDR3 contains 12 residues. Germline V gives CDR1 SGHNT, CDR2 YYREEE (reference sequence). CDR3 in amino acids: CASSLVNSPLHF. DNA of the CDR3: TGTGCCAGCAGCCTGGTGAATTCACCCCTCCACTTT.

The chain carries TRBV6-5 and TRBJ2-1; tentative D call: TRBD2 (6 bases). Deletions cut 6 bases from V and 8 bases from J, with 17 bases between. Looked up from germline, CDR1 is MNHEY and CDR2 is SVGAGI. This CDR3 contains 14 residues. The CDR3 loop is CASRGSGLRHEQFF. The CDR3, as DNA: TGTGCCAGCAGGGGGAGCGGGTTACGCCATGAGCAGTTCTTC.

This clone was recorded once. The V call is TRBV10-3, the J call TRBJ1-1, with a weak D call TRBD1 (5 bases). The CDR3 spans 14 residues. V was trimmed by 2 bases and J by 6 bases, leaving 13 bases between them. The germline CDR1 and CDR2 sequences are ENHRY and SYGVKD. CDR3 bases: TGTGCCATCAGTGAGACCTACCAGGGATCTGAAGCTTTCTTT. Its protein is CAISETYQGSEAFF.

CDR3 sequence (DNA): TGTGCCAGCAGCCAAAGTGTCAGCGTGGTTAGCTATGGCTACACCTTC. It codes for CASSQSVSVVSYGYTF. The gene calls are TRBV14 and TRBJ1-2; D unresolved. Trimming pared 2 bases from V and 4 bases from J, leaving 17 bases between. Germline V gene lookup returns CDR1 SGHDN and CDR2 FVKESK. The CDR3 sequence is 16 residues long.

The V call is TRBV7-9, the J call TRBJ1-2, with 8 bases that match TRBD1. With V trimmed by 5 bases and J by 4 bases, 6 bases remained unmatched. The CDR3 sequence is 14 residues long. Germline CDR1 is SEHNR and CDR2 is FQNEAQ (reference sequence). The CDR3 coding sequence is TGTGCCAGCAGCCCCAGGCAGGGGGCCTATGGCTACACCTTC. Amino acid sequence: CASSPRQGAYGYTF. The full variable domain, completed using reference TRBV7-9 and TRBJ1-2, is DTGVSQNPRHKITKRGQNVTFRCDPISEHNRLYWYRQTLGQGPEFLTYFQNEAQLEKSRLLSDRFSAERPKGSFSTLEIQRTEQGDSAMYLCASSPRQGAYGYTFGSGTRLTVV.

This rearrangement joins TRBV6-5 to TRBJ1-2; D might be TRBD1 (5 bases). The germline V gene encodes CDR1 MNHEY and CDR2 SVGAGI. The CDR3 contains 13 residues. The V end was cut by 6 bases, the J end by 3 bases, with 11 bases between. As DNA, the CDR3 is TGTGCCAGCAGAAGAGGGGTGGACTATGGCTACACCTTC. Its protein is CASRRGVDYGYTF.

The chain has TRBV7-2 and TRBJ2-1; no reliable D call. This CDR3 is built from 15 residues. The ends were cut back, 5 bases at V and 4 bases at J, with 15 bases in the middle. Germline V gene data show CDR1 as SGHTA and CDR2 as FQGNSA. The CDR3 DNA sequence: TGTGCCAGCAGCACGCAAGTTGGGTTATACAATGAGCAGTTCTTC. It is translated as CASSTQVGLYNEQFF.

The gene calls are TRBV7-2 and TRBJ2-5, with 8 nucleotides matching TRBD2. This CDR3 comprises 16 residues. J was trimmed by 1 base and V by 7 bases; bases with no gene match: 11. The germline gives CDR1 SGHTA, CDR2 FQGNSA. In nucleotides, the CDR3 is TGTGCCAGCACGCCACATGGCCTAGCGGGCCAAGAGACCCAGTACTTC. Translating it yields CASTPHGLAGQETQYF.

This clone was counted once. The chain combines TRBV30 with TRBJ1-1, with a possible D match to TRBD1 (5 bases). Germline CDR1 is GTSNPN and CDR2 is SVGIG (reference sequence). The CDR3 is made up of 14 amino acids. Between the trimmed V and J ends, which lost 0 bases and 1 base, there was a span of 9 bases. The CDR3 spells CAWSVMTANTEAFF. CDR3 nucleotide sequence: TGTGCCTGGAGTGTAATGACAGCGAACACTGAAGCTTTCTTT. The full variable domain, completed using reference TRBV30 and TRBJ1-1, is SQTIHQWPATLVQPVGSPLSLECTVEGTSNPNLYWYRQAAGRGLQLLFYSVGIGQISSEVPQNLSASRPQDRQFILSSKKLLLSDSGFYLCAWSVMTANTEAFFGQGTRLTVV.

The count of this clone is one. Likely a read error: the CDR3 ends without its conserved phenylalanine or tryptophan. The DNA is left out, because the CDR3 cannot be placed on it with certainty; the CDR3 is given as TCRdb lists it. The V and J genes are TRBV14 and TRBJ2-7. 9 amino acids form the CDR3, both terminal residues included. Germline values: CDR1 SGHDN, CDR2 FVKESK. Here the CDR3 reads CASSRRTGS.

Turning to this clone: The same CDR3 arises from other DNA sequences in this sample as well. This chain links TRBV20-1 with TRBJ2-7, with D perhaps matching TRBD1 (5 bases). Trimming stripped 6 bases from V and 3 bases from J, with 9 bases between. CDR3 length: 11 amino acids. Germline loops: CDR1 DFQATT, CDR2 SNEGSKA (reference sequence). CDR3 sequence (DNA): TGCAGTGCCCTGACAGACTACGAGCAGTACTTC. This encodes CSALTDYEQYF.

About this clone: Different DNA sequences within this sample yield the same CDR3. CDR3 in amino acids: CASSLGGQGKNIQYF. The CDR3 DNA is TGTGCCAGCAGCTTGGGGGGACAGGGGAAAAACATTCAGTACTTC. The chain links TRBV5-4 to TRBJ2-4; TRBD1 matches at 10 bases. Trimming took 0 bases from V and 4 from J; bases not matched to a gene: 1. This CDR3 region has 15 residues. Looked up from germline, CDR1 is SGHNT and CDR2 is YYREEE (reference sequence).

This chain connects TRBV28 to TRBJ2-7; possibly TRBD1 for D (5 bases). With 5 bases removed from V and 2 bases from J, the gap between germline ends came to 16 bases. Per germline, CDR1 MDHEN and CDR2 SYDVKM. The CDR3 is 15 residues long. The CDR3 sequence is CASSLKQPGTYEQYF. The CDR3 region has the DNA TGTGCCAGCAGTCTGAAGCAGCCAGGGACCTACGAGCAGTACTTC.

The chain carries TRBV30 and TRBJ1-2; D might be TRBD1 (5 bases). The CDR3 runs to 14 residues. Looked up from germline, CDR1 is GTSNPN and CDR2 is SVGIG (reference sequence). The ends were cut back, 1 base at V and 4 bases at J, with 13 bases in the middle. CDR3 sequence: CAWSGVPGGYGYTF. CDR3 DNA: TGTGCCTGGAGTGGGGTTCCGGGGGGCTATGGCTACACCTTC.